What follows is one T cell receptor beta chain and its context. It lacks a known antigen. Per-nucleotide qualities are absent, and no much larger clonotype sits a single base away. This entry comes from a study of low-dose radiotherapy and immunotherapy resistance in tumors (dated by TCRdb to between 2021 and 2024). With respect to the entire study: Patients in Cohort 1 were given 0.5 Gy per fraction every 2 weeks, and the prescribed total PTV dose was 6.5 Gy. Nivolumab was administered intravenously as a 240 mg flat dose every two weeks, and ipilimumab was administered intravenously at 1 mg/kg every six weeks. In Cohort 2, 1 Gy per fraction was delivered every two weeks, for a total of 13 Gy over 26 weeks. The trial did not randomize participants into treatment groups. The translational analysis covered eight patients: three from the first dose cohort and the first five from the second dose cohort. Aspirin 300 mg was taken orally once daily by patients for four cycles, starting on cycle 1 day 1. Cyclophosphamide 200 mg/m2 was given intravenously every two weeks, one day before each radiation and immunotherapy administration.

Per the germline V gene, MGHRA is the CDR1 and YSYEKL is the CDR2. V is pared back by 9 bases and J by 8 bases, with 25 bases lying between the germline termini. The CDR3 numbers 16 residues from cysteine through phenylalanine. The only DNA kept is the CDR3, 48 bases in frame from the first base. The sample's time point label is to be understood as: after trial treatment. The sample's treatment or condition label, decoded: LDRT plus nivolumab, ipilimumab, low-dose cyclophosphamide and aspirin (RACIN trial). The donors came from RACIN, which was a single-arm phase I dose-escalation trial that paired nivolumab and ipilimumab with aspirin, low-dose cyclophosphamide and low-dose radiotherapy. Eligible patients had advanced, TIL-negative solid tumors. Sequencing relied on an Illumina HiSeq 2500. First-strand cDNA was synthesized using Superscript III and a set of TRAV- and TRBV-specific primers, so that both TCRalpha and TCRbeta chains were covered. A roughly 22-cycle PCR with Phusion amplified the TCRs, pairing a constant-region primer with the adapter that was attached to the V primers. Isolated mRNA was amplified with the MessageAmp II aRNA Amplification Kit, using an approximately 17-hour in vitro transcription at 37°C. mRNA for TCR sequencing was isolated with the Dynabeads mRNA DIRECT Purification Kit. Indexed Illumina adapters were added in a second approximately 25-cycle Phusion PCR, and the resulting products were purified with AMPure XP beads. The original methods were these. Custom Perl scripts pooled TCR sequences encoding the same protein, removed out-of-frame sequences and computed each clonotype's abundance. The analysis excluded TCR sequences that were supported by just one read. Repertoire metrics included Shannon entropy, Gini index, clonality, richness, and frequency of TCRs shared between repertoires. TCRdb cleaned the public reads at Q25 with fastp, built clones with MiXCR and kept in-frame beta chains. Here each entry gathers all rows of one CDR3 protein and keeps the most common genes and DNA. What appears here as the V and J calls and clone size reflects TCRdb's work, not the paper's. A total of roughly 56,000 distinct CDR3 sequences appear in this sample, 23% of them only once. The ten largest clones capture roughly 6.7% of the sample.

The sequence derives from a male donor with prostate cancer. The input for sequencing was PBMCs, taken after low-dose radiotherapy plus immunotherapy. This chain is built from TRBV4-1 and TRBJ1-4, and possibly TRBD1, on 6 matching bases. Read as DNA, the sequence is TGCGCCAGTCTCAAATTATCGACAGGTTCAGGGGAAAAACTGTTTTTT. This translates into CASLKLSTGSGEKLFF.